These T cell receptor beta chains were read from a single sample in a study of technical replicates of blood from a handful of donors. Generated by immunoSEQ multiplex PCR, the TCRdb table keeps only in-frame clones and is missing some. The sample lists some 77,000 clones, about 92% occurring once. The specimen sequenced was T cells isolated from PBMCs. Receptors originate from a human donor in good health. Each CDR3 is given with its conserved first and last residue. Fields, in order: V gene, J gene, clone size, D gene, CDR3 DNA, CDR3 protein. A D gene is named only where the DNA matches it firmly. Rows give clone size only sometimes, using once, few, many, or a class for an expanded clone.

v_gene: TRBV9; j_gene: TRBJ2-1; abundance: .; d_gene: .; CDR3nt: TGTGCCAGCAGCGGGGGAGGATCTTACAATGAGCAGTTCTTC; CDR3aa: CASSGGGSYNEQFF
v_gene: TRBV2; j_gene: TRBJ1-6; abundance: .; d_gene: .; CDR3nt: TGTGCCAGCACCACGGACAGTACCAATTCACCCCTCCACTTT; CDR3aa: CASTTDSTNSPLHF
v_gene: TRBV28; j_gene: TRBJ1-2; abundance: .; d_gene: .; CDR3nt: TGTGCCAGCAGTACAGCCAACTATGGCTACACCTTC; CDR3aa: CASSTANYGYTF
v_gene: TRBV7-8; j_gene: TRBJ1-2; abundance: .; d_gene: .; CDR3nt: TGTGCCAGCAGCTTAGAGGGGTTGGATGGCTACACCTTC; CDR3aa: CASSLEGLDGYTF
v_gene: TRBV7-6; j_gene: TRBJ2-5; abundance: .; d_gene: .; CDR3nt: TGTGCCAGCAGCCCTAGCGCGGAAGAGACCCAGTACTTC; CDR3aa: CASSPSAEETQYF
v_gene: TRBV29-1; j_gene: TRBJ1-2; abundance: .; d_gene: TRBD1; CDR3nt: TGCAGCGTTGGGGACAGCTATGGCTACACCTTC; CDR3aa: CSVGDSYGYTF
v_gene: TRBV5-4; j_gene: TRBJ1-1; abundance: .; d_gene: .; CDR3nt: TGTGCCAGCAGCTTGTTCTACCTGAACACTGAAGCTTTCTTT; CDR3aa: CASSLFYLNTEAFF
v_gene: TRBV2; j_gene: TRBJ1-2; abundance: .; d_gene: TRBD1; CDR3nt: TGTGCCAGCAGTGAAGCCGGGACAGGGGGCTATGGCTACACCTTC; CDR3aa: CASSEAGTGGYGYTF
v_gene: TRBV6-1; j_gene: TRBJ1-1; abundance: .; d_gene: .; CDR3nt: TGTGCCAGCAGTGCCACACTGTATGGGCGTGAAGCTTTCTTT; CDR3aa: CASSATLYGREAFF
v_gene: TRBV9; j_gene: TRBJ2-7; abundance: .; d_gene: TRBD2; CDR3nt: TGTGCCAGCAGCGTTGGACTAGCGGGAGCTTTCGAGCAGTACTTC; CDR3aa: CASSVGLAGAFEQYF
v_gene: TRBV6-1; j_gene: TRBJ1-2; abundance: .; d_gene: .; CDR3nt: TGTGCCAGCAGTGAAAACCCCCGCGGCGCCTATGGCTACACCTTC; CDR3aa: CASSENPRGAYGYTF
v_gene: TRBV30; j_gene: TRBJ2-4; abundance: .; d_gene: .; CDR3nt: TGTGCCTGGACGGGTCTGGTTAAAAACATTCAGTACTTC; CDR3aa: CAWTGLVKNIQYF
v_gene: TRBV4-3; j_gene: TRBJ1-1; abundance: few; d_gene: .; CDR3nt: TGCGCCAGCAGCCAAGATCTCAGTAACACTGAAGCTTTCTTT; CDR3aa: CASSQDLSNTEAFF
v_gene: TRBV6-5; j_gene: TRBJ1-2; abundance: .; d_gene: .; CDR3nt: TGTGCCAGCAGTTACTCTGGGGCGCAACGCGGCTACACCTTC; CDR3aa: CASSYSGAQRGYTF
v_gene: TRBV9; j_gene: TRBJ2-2; abundance: .; d_gene: .; CDR3nt: TGTGCCAGCAGCGTTAGGAGGGTTCTCAACACCGGGGAGCTGTTTTTT; CDR3aa: CASSVRRVLNTGELFF
v_gene: TRBV7-2; j_gene: TRBJ2-1; abundance: .; d_gene: .; CDR3nt: TGTGCCAGCAGTCCCTTAGTTAGCGGTTGGCCTAGAGGCAATGAGCAGTTCTTC; CDR3aa: CASSPLVSGWPRGNEQFF
v_gene: TRBV12-5; j_gene: TRBJ1-2; abundance: .; d_gene: .; CDR3nt: TGTGCTAGTGTTAGGGGGAACTATGGCTACACCTTC; CDR3aa: CASVRGNYGYTF
v_gene: TRBV19; j_gene: TRBJ2-7; abundance: .; d_gene: .; CDR3nt: TGTGCCAGTAGTATGCAGGGTTCTTACGAGCAGTACTTC; CDR3aa: CASSMQGSYEQYF
v_gene: TRBV2; j_gene: TRBJ1-4; abundance: .; d_gene: .; CDR3nt: TGTGCCAGCAGTGTCCGGGAGGGGGATGAAAAACTGTTTTTT; CDR3aa: CASSVREGDEKLFF
v_gene: TRBV28; j_gene: TRBJ2-2; abundance: .; d_gene: .; CDR3nt: TGTGCCAGCAGTTTGGAGAGGTCATACACCGGGGAGCTGTTTTTT; CDR3aa: CASSLERSYTGELFF
v_gene: TRBV9; j_gene: TRBJ2-7; abundance: .; d_gene: TRBD2; CDR3nt: TGTGCCAGCAGCGTTACAAAAATGGCTAGCGGATTTACTCCCTACGAGCAGTACTTC; CDR3aa: CASSVTKMASGFTPYEQYF
v_gene: TRBV6-6; j_gene: TRBJ2-4; abundance: .; d_gene: .; CDR3nt: TGTGCCAGCGGCCTAGTGGTACCCAAAAACATTCAGTACTTC; CDR3aa: CASGLVVPKNIQYF
v_gene: TRBV4-1; j_gene: TRBJ2-1; abundance: .; d_gene: TRBD2; CDR3nt: TGCGCCAGCAGCCCAATCTATTCGGGAGGAGGTAATGAGCAGTTCTTC; CDR3aa: CASSPIYSGGGNEQFF
v_gene: TRBV19; j_gene: TRBJ1-5; abundance: .; d_gene: .; CDR3nt: TGTGCCAGTAGTCGGACAGACTATAGCAATCAGCCCCAGCATTTT; CDR3aa: CASSRTDYSNQPQHF
v_gene: TRBV19; j_gene: TRBJ1-1; abundance: .; d_gene: TRBD1; CDR3nt: TGTGCCAGTACCGCAGTGAGGACAGGGCTGAACACTGAAGCTTTCTTT; CDR3aa: CASTAVRTGLNTEAFF
v_gene: TRBV27; j_gene: TRBJ2-5; abundance: once; d_gene: .; CDR3nt: TGTGCCAGCAGTTTATCCAGACTAGAGACCCAGTACTTC; CDR3aa: CASSLSRLETQYF
v_gene: TRBV9; j_gene: TRBJ1-2; abundance: .; d_gene: TRBD1; CDR3nt: TGTGCCAGCAGCCCCGGACAGGCCGACACCTTC; CDR3aa: CASSPGQADTF
v_gene: TRBV28; j_gene: TRBJ1-3; abundance: .; d_gene: TRBD1; CDR3nt: TGTGCCAGCAGCGACAGGGCCCGCGGAAACACCATATATTTT; CDR3aa: CASSDRARGNTIYF
v_gene: TRBV7-9; j_gene: TRBJ2-4; abundance: .; d_gene: TRBD2; CDR3nt: TGTGCCAGCAGCCGAGCGGGAGGGGCCAAAAACATTCAGTACTTC; CDR3aa: CASSRAGGAKNIQYF
v_gene: TRBV19; j_gene: TRBJ1-5; abundance: .; d_gene: TRBD1; CDR3nt: TGTGCCAGTAGTTTGGACAGGGGGCAATGGGAGCCCCAGCATTTT; CDR3aa: CASSLDRGQWEPQHF
v_gene: TRBV6-6; j_gene: TRBJ2-3; abundance: .; d_gene: .; CDR3nt: TGTGCCAGCAGTTACTCGAAAGTCGGAGATACGCAGTATTTT; CDR3aa: CASSYSKVGDTQYF
v_gene: TRBV27; j_gene: TRBJ2-7; abundance: .; d_gene: .; CDR3nt: TGTGCCAGCAGTTTCGCTATGGGGAGCTCTGGTGAGCAGTACTTC; CDR3aa: CASSFAMGSSGEQYF
v_gene: TRBV2; j_gene: TRBJ2-7; abundance: .; d_gene: TRBD1; CDR3nt: TGTGCCAGCAGTGGACAGGGTTACGAGCAGTACTTC; CDR3aa: CASSGQGYEQYF
v_gene: TRBV19; j_gene: TRBJ2-7; abundance: .; d_gene: .; CDR3nt: TGTGCCAGTAGTGTGGGCCTAGCTTTGCCCTACGAGCAGTACTTC; CDR3aa: CASSVGLALPYEQYF
v_gene: TRBV5-4; j_gene: TRBJ2-7; abundance: .; d_gene: TRBD2; CDR3nt: TGTGCCAGCAGCAGGACTAGCGGGGATTTCTACGAGCAGTACTTC; CDR3aa: CASSRTSGDFYEQYF
v_gene: TRBV9; j_gene: TRBJ2-1; abundance: once; d_gene: TRBD2; CDR3nt: TGTGCCAGCAGCGACGGGCGGGAGTCTGGTTTGCTTGTCGATGAGCAGTTCTTC; CDR3aa: CASSDGRESGLLVDEQFF
v_gene: TRBV7-2; j_gene: TRBJ2-7; abundance: .; d_gene: TRBD2; CDR3nt: TGTGCCAGCAGCTTGAGACTAGCGGGCTACGAGCAGTACTTC; CDR3aa: CASSLRLAGYEQYF
v_gene: TRBV5-1; j_gene: TRBJ2-1; abundance: .; d_gene: TRBD1; CDR3nt: TGCGCCAGCAGCCTCGACAGGGGGTTAGGTCGAGGGTACAATGAGCAGTTCTTC; CDR3aa: CASSLDRGLGRGYNEQFF
v_gene: TRBV7-2; j_gene: TRBJ2-2; abundance: .; d_gene: .; CDR3nt: TGTGCCAGCAGCCCTGACCCTTTTAGCTCCTTTAGCACCGGGGAGCTGTTTTTT; CDR3aa: CASSPDPFSSFSTGELFF
v_gene: TRBV4-3; j_gene: TRBJ2-2; abundance: once; d_gene: TRBD2; CDR3nt: TGCGCCAGCAGCCAAGTGGGGACTAGCACCGGGGAGCTGTTTTTT; CDR3aa: CASSQVGTSTGELFF
v_gene: TRBV4-1; j_gene: TRBJ1-1; abundance: .; d_gene: TRBD1; CDR3nt: TGCGCCAGCAGCCCCTTCTGGACAGGGAGGAACACTGAAGCTTTCTTT; CDR3aa: CASSPFWTGRNTEAFF
v_gene: TRBV5-4; j_gene: TRBJ2-7; abundance: .; d_gene: TRBD2; CDR3nt: TGTGCCAGCAGGGGCTCTAGCGGGGTCTACGAGCAGTACTTC; CDR3aa: CASRGSSGVYEQYF
v_gene: TRBV29-1; j_gene: TRBJ2-2; abundance: .; d_gene: TRBD2; CDR3nt: TGCAGCGGGGAGGGGTTGACCGGGGAGCTGTTTTTT; CDR3aa: CSGEGLTGELFF
v_gene: TRBV6-1; j_gene: TRBJ1-1; abundance: .; d_gene: .; CDR3nt: TGTGCCAGCAGTACATCCGGGGTAAACACTGAAGCTTTCTTT; CDR3aa: CASSTSGVNTEAFF
v_gene: TRBV18; j_gene: TRBJ2-3; abundance: .; d_gene: TRBD2; CDR3nt: TGTGCCAGCTCGGTAACTAGCGGACCCACAGATACGCAGTATTTT; CDR3aa: CASSVTSGPTDTQYF
v_gene: TRBV11-2; j_gene: TRBJ2-5; abundance: .; d_gene: .; CDR3nt: TGTGCCAGCAGCCCTGCTATACCGAAAGAGACCCAGTACTTC; CDR3aa: CASSPAIPKETQYF
v_gene: TRBV29-1; j_gene: TRBJ2-2; abundance: .; d_gene: TRBD2; CDR3nt: TGCAGCGCCAAAACTAGCGGGAGGACCGGGGAGCTGTTTTTT; CDR3aa: CSAKTSGRTGELFF
v_gene: TRBV4-3; j_gene: TRBJ2-6; abundance: .; d_gene: .; CDR3nt: TGCGCCAGCAGCCAAGGACGGAGCTCTGGGGCCAACGTCCTGACTTTC; CDR3aa: CASSQGRSSGANVLTF
v_gene: TRBV10-1; j_gene: TRBJ2-7; abundance: .; d_gene: TRBD2; CDR3nt: TGCGCCAGCAGTGAGTCTTATAGCGGGGGTGGGTGCGAGCAGTACTTC; CDR3aa: CASSESYSGGGCEQYF
v_gene: TRBV5-6; j_gene: TRBJ1-4; abundance: .; d_gene: TRBD1; CDR3nt: TGTGCCAGCAGCAAGCGACAGGGCAGAAATAATGAAAAACTGTTTTTT; CDR3aa: CASSKRQGRNNEKLFF
v_gene: TRBV2; j_gene: TRBJ2-1; abundance: .; d_gene: TRBD2; CDR3nt: TGTGCCAGCTCAATGGGCGGGAGGGCCTCTTACAATGAGCAGTTCTTC; CDR3aa: CASSMGGRASYNEQFF